Listed here are 10 T cell receptor beta chains from one sample, sequenced in a study of CD8+ T cells in alopecia areata. Treatment specified: oral pan-JAK inhibitor, 5-10 mg twice daily. Extracted from the samples, RNA was reverse transcribed into cDNA to serve as the sequencing template. The method was immunoSEQ multiplex PCR; TCRdb's version includes in-frame clones alone and lacks a portion of them. The sample includes 150,000 to 200,000 clones, about 65% of them seen just once. The starting material was CD4+ T cells sorted from blood, obtained between weeks 49 and 50, from a patient treated with tofacitinib. These receptors came from a human donor with alopecia areata.

The V and J genes are TRBV30 and TRBJ1-5; possible D gene TRBD1, 5 bases. V gave up 0 bases and J gave up 7 bases, with 19 bases separating them. Germline V CDR1 and CDR2: GTSNPN, SVGIG (reference sequence). This CDR3 region has 16 residues. CDR3 nucleotides: TGTGCCTGGAGTGTCCCCCGAGTTTTGGGGGAGCAGCCCCAGCATTTT. This codes for CAWSVPRVLGEQPQHF.

CDR3 sequence: CASSSQVTYEQYF. CDR3 coding DNA: TGTGCCAGCAGCTCTCAGGTCACCTACGAGCAGTACTTC. The chain recombines TRBV5-6 with TRBJ2-7, with D unresolved. The CDR3 sequence is 13 residues long. Trimming stripped 3 bases from V and 2 bases from J, with 9 bases between. Per germline, CDR1 SGHDT and CDR2 YYEEEE.

This chain joins TRBV29-1 and TRBJ1-5, with TRBD1 as a possible D gene (5 bases). This CDR3 has 13 amino acids. Germline assignment: CDR1 SQVTM and CDR2 ANQGSEA. Trimming pared 4 bases from V and 6 bases from J, leaving 13 bases between. The CDR3 region has the DNA TGCAGCGTTGGGTCGGGGCTTAGTCAGCCCCAGCATTTT. Encoded protein: CSVGSGLSQPQHF.

This clone was seen only a few times. The J gene is TRBJ1-1, the V gene TRBV30; TRBD1 might be the D (5 bases). CDR1 and CDR2 from the germline V gene are GTSNPN and SVGIG (reference sequence). Trimming stripped 1 base from V and 3 bases from J, with 9 bases between. The CDR3 has 13 residues. This CDR3 reads CAWSARAYTEAFF. The CDR3 DNA reads TGTGCCTGGAGTGCCAGGGCTTACACTGAAGCTTTCTTT.

The V gene is TRBV30, the J gene TRBJ1-4; D perhaps matches TRBD1 (5 bases). Trimming removed 4 bases at V and 10 bases at J, with 10 bases between. The CDR3 extends over 11 amino acids. Per germline, CDR1 GTSNPN and CDR2 SVGIG (reference sequence). The CDR3 sequence is CAWNSGAKLFF. CDR3 coding DNA: TGTGCCTGGAATTCCGGGGCAAAACTGTTTTTT. Using reference TRBV30 and TRBJ1-4 for the parts outside the CDR3, the full variable domain is SQTIHQWPATLVQPVGSPLSLECTVEGTSNPNLYWYRQAAGRGLQLLFYSVGIGQISSEVPQNLSASRPQDRQFILSSKKLLLSDSGFYLCAWNSGAKLFFGSGTQLSVL.

CDR3 in amino acids: CSARVKTEQFF. In DNA form, the CDR3 reads TGCAGTGCTAGGGTTAAGACAGAGCAGTTCTTC. J is TRBJ2-1 and V is TRBV20-1; no clear D. This CDR3 contains 11 residues. The ends were cut back, 3 bases at V and 10 bases at J, with 10 bases in the middle. Looked up from germline, CDR1 is DFQATT and CDR2 is SNEGSKA (reference sequence).

The sample holds a few counts of this clone. V and J are TRBV30 and TRBJ2-5; D is possibly TRBD1 (7 bases). Germline V gene lookup returns CDR1 GTSNPN and CDR2 SVGIG (reference sequence). This CDR3 has 15 residues. The ends were cut back, 1 base at V and 6 bases at J, with 18 bases in the middle. The CDR3 nucleotides read TGTGCCTGGAGTGGACAGGGAGGAGTTTCTCAGACCCAGTACTTC. Translated, it gives CAWSGQGGVSQTQYF.

The chain recombines TRBV25-1 with TRBJ2-7, with D possibly TRBD2 on 5 matching bases. The CDR3 contains 14 residues. The germline gives CDR1 MGHDK, CDR2 SYGVNS. The V end lost 2 bases, the J end lost 5 bases, and 13 bases lay between the germline ends. CDR3 in DNA: TGTGCCAGCAGTGAAATGGCCGGGCGGGACGAGCAGTACTTC. It encodes CASSEMAGRDEQYF.

This clone has only a few counts. This rearrangement joins TRBV2 to TRBJ1-1; perhaps TRBD1 as D (5 bases). Germline-derived CDR1 and CDR2 are SNHLY and FYNNEI. V was clipped by 5 bases and J by 1 base, with 8 bases between them. The CDR3 length is 13 residues. CDR3 DNA sequence: TGTGCCAGCAGTCCCCAGGGGAACACTGAAGCTTTCTTT. It is translated as CASSPQGNTEAFF. Full variable domain (remainder filled in from reference TRBV2 and TRBJ1-1): EPEVTQTPSHQVTQMGQEVILRCVPISNHLYFYWYRQILGQKVEFLVSFYNNEISEKSEIFDDQFSVERPDGSNFTLKIRSTKLEDSAMYFCASSPQGNTEAFFGQGTRLTVV.

This clone appeared once. The genes are TRBV5-4 and TRBJ2-6; unclear D gene. The CDR3 consists of 16 residues. The V gene's germline CDR1 is SGHNT and CDR2 YYREEE (reference sequence). Trimming pared 4 bases from V and 1 base from J, leaving 12 bases between. The CDR3 region has the DNA TGTGCCAGCAGCCTTGGCCCTGTATCTGGGGCCAACGTCCTGACTTTC. Its protein is CASSLGPVSGANVLTF. The full variable domain, its missing parts supplied by reference TRBV5-4 and TRBJ2-6, is ETGVTQSPTHLIKTRGQQVTLRCSSQSGHNTVSWYQQALGQGPQFIFQYYREEENGRGNFPPRFSGLQFPNYSSELNVNALELDDSALYLCASSLGPVSGANVLTFGAGSRLTVL.